Listed below are T cell receptor beta chains from one sample, sequenced in a study of T-cell reconstitution after alpha-beta-depleted transplantation in children. TCRdb reanalysed the PCR reads using MiXCR and keeps one entry per CDR3 protein. The data contain hundreds of thousands of distinct CDR3 sequences, approximately 16% of them singletons. Sequenced here: PBMCs from the stem cell graft donor, sampled from the stem cell graft. These TCRs come from a human donor who donated a stem cell graft to a child with acute myeloid leukemia. Each CDR3 is given with its conserved first and last residue. The order of the fields is clone size, J gene, D gene, V gene, CDR3 protein, CDR3 DNA. A D gene is named only where the DNA matches it firmly. Expanded clones are given a class, and other clones once, few, many or no size at all.

clone_size: many
j_call: TRBJ1-4
d_call: TRBD1
v_call: TRBV6-5
cdr3_aa: CASSTWGQAATNEKLFF
cdr3_nt: TGTGCCAGCAGCACGTGGGGACAGGCCGCAACTAATGAAAAACTGTTTTTT

clone_size: -
j_call: TRBJ2-2
d_call: TRBD2
v_call: TRBV20-1
cdr3_aa: CSALRGGANTGELFF
cdr3_nt: TGCAGTGCTTTGCGGGGGGGGGCGAACACCGGGGAGCTGTTTTTT

clone_size: many
j_call: TRBJ2-5
d_call: -
v_call: TRBV15
cdr3_aa: CATSRERAVQETQYF
cdr3_nt: TGTGCCACCAGCAGAGAAAGGGCCGTCCAAGAGACCCAGTACTTC

clone_size: many
j_call: TRBJ2-5
d_call: TRBD1
v_call: TRBV5-6
cdr3_aa: CASSFQGAGETQYF
cdr3_nt: TGTGCCAGCAGCTTCCAGGGGGCGGGTGAGACCCAGTACTTC

clone_size: many
j_call: TRBJ1-1
d_call: -
v_call: TRBV20-1
cdr3_aa: CSAPGTEAFF
cdr3_nt: TGCAGTGCTCCCGGCACTGAAGCTTTCTTT

clone_size: many
j_call: TRBJ2-5
d_call: -
v_call: TRBV12-3/TRBV12-4
cdr3_aa: CASSLPEGETQYF
cdr3_nt: TGTGCCAGCAGTTTGCCGGAGGGAGAGACCCAGTACTTC

clone_size: many
j_call: TRBJ2-3
d_call: TRBD2
v_call: TRBV7-2
cdr3_aa: CASSSTSGGVDTQYF
cdr3_nt: TGTGCCAGCAGCTCCACTAGCGGGGGAGTAGATACGCAGTATTTT

clone_size: once
j_call: TRBJ1-6
d_call: -
v_call: TRBV7-2
cdr3_aa: CASSLAGFPGRSSPLHF
cdr3_nt: TGTGCCAGCAGCTTAGCGGGGTTCCCGGGACGGAGCTCACCCCTCCACTTT

clone_size: -
j_call: TRBJ1-5
d_call: -
v_call: TRBV30
cdr3_aa: CAWSVASNQPQHF
cdr3_nt: TGTGCCTGGAGTGTAGCGTCGAATCAGCCCCAGCATTTT

clone_size: -
j_call: TRBJ2-2
d_call: TRBD2
v_call: TRBV11-3
cdr3_aa: CASSLVAGDLNTGELFF
cdr3_nt: TGTGCCAGCAGCTTGGTAGCGGGGGACCTCAACACCGGGGAGCTGTTTTTT

clone_size: few
j_call: TRBJ2-1
d_call: TRBD1
v_call: TRBV5-6
cdr3_aa: CASRPGQGTNEQFF
cdr3_nt: TGTGCCAGCAGACCGGGACAGGGGACCAATGAGCAGTTCTTC

clone_size: few
j_call: TRBJ1-2
d_call: -
v_call: TRBV13
cdr3_aa: CASSLGQGLNYGYTF
cdr3_nt: TGTGCCAGCAGCTTAGGACAGGGCCTAAACTATGGCTACACCTTC

clone_size: many
j_call: TRBJ1-5
d_call: -
v_call: TRBV5-1
cdr3_aa: CASSLEPDQPQHF
cdr3_nt: TGCGCCAGCAGCTTGGAGCCGGATCAGCCCCAGCATTTT

clone_size: many
j_call: TRBJ1-2
d_call: -
v_call: TRBV5-6
cdr3_aa: CASSLFGERYGYTF
cdr3_nt: TGTGCCAGCAGCTTGTTTGGGGAACGTTATGGCTACACCTTC

clone_size: few
j_call: TRBJ2-1
d_call: -
v_call: TRBV6-2/TRBV6-3
cdr3_aa: CASSYDSPLYNEQFF
cdr3_nt: TGTGCCAGCAGTTACGACAGCCCCTTATACAATGAGCAGTTCTTC

clone_size: many
j_call: TRBJ1-3
d_call: -
v_call: TRBV12-3/TRBV12-4
cdr3_aa: CASSPRGPSSGNTIYF
cdr3_nt: TGTGCCAGCAGTCCCCGAGGACCGTCCTCTGGAAACACCATATATTTT

clone_size: few
j_call: TRBJ1-1
d_call: -
v_call: TRBV10-1
cdr3_aa: CASSEGHTEAFF
cdr3_nt: TGCGCCAGCAGTGAAGGCCACACTGAAGCTTTCTTT

clone_size: -
j_call: TRBJ2-7
d_call: TRBD1
v_call: TRBV9
cdr3_aa: CASSPGDRVYEQYF
cdr3_nt: TGTGCCAGCAGCCCGGGGGACAGGGTATACGAGCAGTACTTC

clone_size: few
j_call: TRBJ2-2
d_call: TRBD1
v_call: TRBV5-1
cdr3_aa: CASSRDRGQNTGELFF
cdr3_nt: TGCGCCAGCAGTCGTGACAGGGGGCAGAACACCGGGGAGCTGTTTTTT

clone_size: -
j_call: TRBJ2-1
d_call: -
v_call: TRBV12-3/TRBV12-4
cdr3_aa: CASNGGDEQFF
cdr3_nt: TGTGCCAGCAATGGAGGGGATGAGCAGTTCTTC

clone_size: -
j_call: TRBJ2-1
d_call: -
v_call: TRBV19
cdr3_aa: CASSIVKTPNNEQFF
cdr3_nt: TGTGCCAGTAGTATTGTCAAGACTCCAAACAATGAGCAGTTCTTC

clone_size: few
j_call: TRBJ1-5
d_call: -
v_call: TRBV5-1
cdr3_aa: CASSLGGIHNQPQHF
cdr3_nt: TGCGCCAGCAGCTTGGGGGGGATCCACAATCAGCCCCAGCATTTT

clone_size: -
j_call: TRBJ2-1
d_call: -
v_call: TRBV14
cdr3_aa: CASSPRGPSIWNEQFF
cdr3_nt: TGTGCCAGCAGCCCACGCGGACCCTCCATTTGGAATGAGCAGTTCTTC

clone_size: few
j_call: TRBJ2-6
d_call: -
v_call: TRBV4-2
cdr3_aa: CASSQRDPRSAGANVLTF
cdr3_nt: TGTGCCAGCAGCCAAAGGGACCCAAGGAGCGCTGGGGCCAACGTCCTGACTTTC

clone_size: -
j_call: TRBJ2-3
d_call: -
v_call: TRBV20-1
cdr3_aa: CSARKARPDTQYF
cdr3_nt: TGCAGTGCTCGAAAGGCCCGCCCTGATACGCAGTATTTT

clone_size: many
j_call: TRBJ1-2
d_call: -
v_call: TRBV20-1
cdr3_aa: CRFPYGYTF
cdr3_nt: TGCAGGTTCCCCTATGGCTACACCTTC

clone_size: few
j_call: TRBJ2-7
d_call: -
v_call: TRBV12-3/TRBV12-4
cdr3_aa: CASSFEGPYEQYF
cdr3_nt: TGTGCCAGCAGTTTCGAGGGGCCCTACGAGCAGTACTTC

clone_size: many
j_call: TRBJ2-4
d_call: TRBD1
v_call: TRBV27
cdr3_aa: CASSPGQQNIQYF
cdr3_nt: TGTGCCAGCAGTCCGGGACAGCAAAACATTCAGTACTTC

clone_size: many
j_call: TRBJ1-4
d_call: TRBD1
v_call: TRBV12-3/TRBV12-4
cdr3_aa: CASSPGTGEEKLFF
cdr3_nt: TGTGCCAGCAGTCCCGGGACAGGCGAGGAAAAACTGTTTTTT

clone_size: many
j_call: TRBJ2-1
d_call: -
v_call: TRBV4-2
cdr3_aa: CASSQGTSNIYNEQFF
cdr3_nt: TGTGCCAGCAGCCAAGGGACGTCTAACATCTACAATGAGCAGTTCTTC

clone_size: many
j_call: TRBJ2-5
d_call: TRBD2
v_call: TRBV20-1
cdr3_aa: CSAPPGSGGQETQYF
cdr3_nt: TGCAGTGCTCCCCCAGGTAGCGGGGGACAAGAGACCCAGTACTTC